This TCR beta chain was captured in a study of neurological immune-mediated disorders. General study findings and limits: There was no clinical or MRI feature that showed an association with the multiple sclerosis repertoire cluster. Phylogenetic grouping assigned the repertoires of 18 of 34 multiple sclerosis patients to a single cluster of related CDR3 sequences. This cluster may be a repertoire-level signature. HTLV-1-associated myelopathy led in TCR clonal expansion, while multiple sclerosis ranked lowest, below healthy controls.

This clonotype was detected ten times or more. Antigen specificity is unknown. The trim removed 4 bases at V and 0 bases at J, leaving 7 bases unmatched. The germline V gene has CDR1 SGHRS and CDR2 YFSETQ. The CDR3 spans 15 residues. TCRdb fed the 5' RACE reads into MiXCR, producing one record per CDR3 protein. The table has about 26,000 distinct CDR3 sequences, over 3% seen once. This clonotype originated in a woman in her 30s with multiple sclerosis. The specimen sequenced was PBMCs. The chain is built from TRBV5-1 and TRBJ2-7; 7 nucleotides agree with TRBD1. Here the CDR3 DNA reads TGCGCCAGCAGCGGCGCGACAGGGAACTCCTACGAGCAGTACTTC. Translated: CASSGATGNSYEQYF.